The 23 T cell receptor beta chains listed next were all sequenced from one sample in a study of neurological immune-mediated disorders. The time point was: longitudinal time-point 2. MiXCR, applied by TCRdb to the 5' RACE reads, yields one record per CDR3 protein. This table has tens of thousands of distinct CDR3 sequences, 5% to 6.5% appearing once. Input material: PBMCs. Receptors were obtained from an older woman with multiple sclerosis.

The table lists this clonotype with many counts. The chain uses TRBV11-1 and TRBJ2-7, with D uncertain. V dropped 7 bases and J dropped 3 bases, with 13 bases sitting between them. The CDR3 is 13 residues long. Germline V gene data show CDR1 as SGHAT and CDR2 as FQDESV (reference sequence). CDR3 loop: CASTVFGVYEQYF. The CDR3, as DNA: TGTGCCAGCACGGTTTTCGGAGTCTACGAGCAGTACTTC.

This clonotype was seen many times. V usage is TRBV5-1 and J usage is TRBJ2-5, with unresolved D. V was shortened by 4 bases and J by 2 bases, with 3 bases between the two germline ends. CDR1 and CDR2 from the germline V gene are SGHRS and YFSETQ. The length of the CDR3 is 11 residues. In DNA form, the CDR3 reads TGCGCCAGCAGCGAACAAGAGACCCAGTACTTC. It specifies CASSEQETQYF.

This clonotype has a count of ten or more. J is TRBJ1-2 and V is TRBV20-1; unclear D gene. CDR3 length equals 12 residues. CDR1 is DFQATT and CDR2 is SNEGSKA in the germline V gene (reference sequence). Trimming removed 3 bases at V and 5 bases at J, with 10 bases between. The CDR3 sequence is CSASGDSYGYTF. As DNA, the CDR3 is TGCAGTGCTAGTGGGGATTCGTATGGCTACACCTTC.

This clonotype was picked up many times. The rearrangement uses TRBV5-1 and TRBJ1-5; 7 positions match TRBD1. Trimming cost V 4 bases and J 6 bases; bases outside gene matches: 10. CDR1 and CDR2 (germline): SGHRS, YFSETQ. CDR3 size: 15 residues. CDR3 in amino acids: CASSQTGRSGQPQHF. The CDR3 DNA sequence: TGCGCCAGCAGCCAGACAGGGCGGTCGGGTCAGCCCCAGCATTTT.

This clonotype was picked up many times. This chain uses TRBV7-9 with TRBJ1-1; D gene unclear. V gave up 6 bases and J gave up 0 bases, with 8 bases separating them. CDR1 and CDR2 from the germline V gene are SEHNR and FQNEAQ (reference sequence). The CDR3 length is 13 residues. CDR3 nucleotides: TGTGCCAGCAGGCTTCAAGTGAACACTGAAGCTTTCTTT. This gives the protein CASRLQVNTEAFF.

J is TRBJ1-1 and V is TRBV20-1; D not resolved. Trimming removed 6 bases at V and 1 base at J, with 9 bases between. The CDR3 covers 12 residues. Germline loops: CDR1 DFQATT, CDR2 SNEGSKA (reference sequence). The chain's CDR3 is CSAKQRNTEAFF. The CDR3 bases are TGCAGTGCCAAACAACGGAACACTGAAGCTTTCTTT.

Concerning this clonotype itself: This may stem from a read error, because a much larger clone lies one nucleotide away. The rearrangement joins TRBV5-1 to TRBJ2-3; the D gene is possibly TRBD1 (6 bases). Germline CDR1 reads SGHRS; CDR2 reads YFSETQ. CDR3 length equals 15 residues. CDR3 bases: TGCGCCAGCAGCTTGGCCGGACAGTCCACAGATACGAAGTATTTT. Protein sequence: CASSLAGQSTDTKYF.

This clonotype was observed many times. The V and J genes are TRBV7-9 and TRBJ1-2; no definite D call. From germline, CDR1 is SEHNR and CDR2 FQNEAQ (reference sequence). The CDR3 length is 13 residues. Trimming took 6 bases from V and 4 from J, leaving 12 bases between them. The CDR3 DNA reads TGTGCCAGCAGTCCACGGGCCCCCTATGGCTACACCTTC. It codes for CASSPRAPYGYTF.

This clonotype has a count of ten or more. The genes are TRBV12-3 or TRBV12-4 and TRBJ1-1; possibly TRBD1 for D (5 bases). This CDR3 has 14 residues. Trimming shortened V by 1 base and J by 4 bases, and 10 bases separated the two germline ends. CDR3 in DNA: TGTGCCAGCAGTTTAGATCGAAGGGGCACTGAAGCTTTCTTT. As protein: CASSLDRRGTEAFF.

This clonotype was picked up many times. The chain carries TRBV6-5 and TRBJ1-1, with TRBD1 matching 7 bases. Germline V CDR1 and CDR2: MNHEY, SVGAGI. The CDR3 spans 18 residues. J gave up 0 bases and V 0 bases, and 10 bases lay outside the gene matches. The CDR3 DNA reads as TGTGCCAGCAGTTACTCGTTAGGGGGCGCATCGTTGAACACTGAAGCTTTCTTT. It codes for CASSYSLGGASLNTEAFF.

This clonotype was detected ten times or more. The rearrangement joins TRBV7-2 to TRBJ2-4; 8 nucleotides match TRBD2. The CDR3 length is 16 residues. Germline V gene lookup returns CDR1 SGHTA and CDR2 FQGNSA. The ends lost 1 base at V and 7 bases at J; junction bases unmatched: 9. The CDR3 nucleotides read TGTGCCAGCAGCTTAGTGCCGGCTAGCGGGCTGAACATTCAGTACTTC. As protein: CASSLVPASGLNIQYF.

This clonotype was seen ten or more times. V and J are TRBV5-1 and TRBJ1-6, with a possible D match to TRBD1 (6 bases). The germline CDR1 and CDR2 sequences are SGHRS and YFSETQ. Trimming took 4 bases from V and 9 from J, leaving 17 bases between them. The CDR3 spans 15 residues. CDR3 bases: TGCGCCAGCAGCCCCGCGGGGGCGCTGGGTTCACCCCTCCACTTT. Translation: CASSPAGALGSPLHF.

This clonotype was recorded many times. CDR3 amino acids: CATSDARPGGEYEQYF. The CDR3 DNA reads as TGTGCCACCAGTGACGCTAGACCAGGGGGCGAGTACGAGCAGTACTTC. The V gene is TRBV24-1, the J gene TRBJ2-7, with 8 bases identical to TRBD1. With 4 bases clipped from V and 4 bases from J, the junction kept 11 bases outside the gene matches. The CDR3 has 16 residues. Germline CDR1 reads KGHDR; CDR2 reads SFDVKD.

This chain uses TRBV20-1 with TRBJ2-3; TRBD1 matches 7 bases. Germline lookup yields CDR1 DFQATT and CDR2 SNEGSKA (reference sequence). This CDR3 region has 14 residues. V lost 3 bases, J lost 6 bases, and 9 bases stayed unmatched. The CDR3 sequence is CSARGTAGRDTQYF. The CDR3 bases are TGCAGTGCTAGGGGGACAGCCGGCCGGGATACGCAGTATTTT.

In its sample, this clonotype was seen many times. The chain has TRBV5-1 and TRBJ2-1, with TRBD2 identical over 8 bases. The V gene end was trimmed by 0 bases and the J gene end by 4 bases; junction bases not matched to a gene: 3. Germline assignment: CDR1 SGHRS and CDR2 YFSETQ. The CDR3 has 15 amino acids. CDR3 residues: CASSLVTSGYNEQFF. CDR3 DNA: TGCGCCAGCAGCTTGGTCACTAGCGGATACAATGAGCAGTTCTTC.

This clonotype has at least ten counts. The rearrangement joins TRBV6-5 to TRBJ2-7, with D possibly matching TRBD2 (5 bases). Germline-derived CDR1 and CDR2 are MNHEY and SVGAGI. This CDR3 comprises 14 residues. The V end was cut by 5 bases, the J end by 7 bases, with 18 bases between. The CDR3, as DNA: TGTGCCAGCAGTCCCCCGGCCAGGTCGGGGGAGCAGTACTTC. It specifies CASSPPARSGEQYF.

This clonotype was counted many times. The V call is TRBV20-1, the J call TRBJ2-7; D ambiguous. The germline V and J ends were trimmed by 4 bases and 2 bases, with 15 bases remaining between them. The length of the CDR3 is 14 residues. The germline gives CDR1 DFQATT, CDR2 SNEGSKA (reference sequence). DNA for the CDR3: TGCAGTGCTAAGTTTTCTCTCACCCCCTACGAGCAGTACTTC. This translates into CSAKFSLTPYEQYF.

This clonotype was recorded at least ten times. This chain links TRBV5-1 with TRBJ1-2; TRBD1 matches 9 bases. The V gene's germline CDR1 is SGHRS and CDR2 YFSETQ. CDR3 length equals 16 residues. V gave up 0 bases and J gave up 0 bases; unmatched junction bases: 3. The CDR3 loop reads CASSLADRGTNYGYTF. As DNA, the CDR3 is TGCGCCAGCAGCTTGGCGGACAGGGGAACTAACTATGGCTACACCTTC.

This clonotype was seen at least ten times. The chain links TRBV11-2 to TRBJ2-5, with 9 bases lining up with TRBD2. The germline V gene has CDR1 SGHAT and CDR2 FQNNGV. J lost 5 bases, V lost 1 base, and 8 bases had no gene match. The CDR3 loop spans 16 amino acids. CDR3 DNA: TGTGCCAGCAGCTTAGCCCCAGCGGGGGGAGGGGAGACCCAGTACTTC. Translating gives CASSLAPAGGGETQYF.

The chain couples TRBV21-1 to TRBJ2-7; the tabulated D call, TRBD1, remains unverified against the DNA. TRBV21-1 is labeled a pseudogene. This CDR3 has 16 amino acids. CDR3 DNA: TGTGCCAGCAGCAAAGGCGAGGGGAAGGAATCCTACGAGCAGTACTTC. Residues: CASSKGEGKESYEQYF.

This clonotype came up many times. V is TRBV7-8 and J is TRBJ2-7; possibly TRBD2 for D (6 bases). The germline gives CDR1 SGHVS, CDR2 FQNEAQ. The CDR3 runs to 15 residues. The V end was cut by 4 bases, the J end by 3 bases, with 16 bases between. The DNA for the CDR3 is TGTGCCAGCAGCTGGGGTTGGAGGGTCGACTACGAGCAGTACTTC. Translating it yields CASSWGWRVDYEQYF.

This clonotype has a count of ten or more. The chain couples TRBV20-1 to TRBJ2-3; 10 positions match TRBD2. This CDR3 region has 15 residues. Germline V CDR1 and CDR2: DFQATT, SNEGSKA (reference sequence). V was clipped by 3 bases and J by 2 bases; unmatched bases: 5. Here the CDR3 reads CSASFLAGDTDTQYF. Here the CDR3 DNA reads TGCAGTGCTAGCTTCCTAGCGGGGGACACAGATACGCAGTATTTT.

This clonotype appeared many times. CDR3 DNA sequence: TGCAGCGTGGCCCAGCGGGGGCGCACAGATACGCAGTATTTT. Amino acid sequence: CSVAQRGRTDTQYF. This chain connects TRBV29-1 to TRBJ2-3; 8 bases match TRBD2. V was pared by 6 bases and J by 1 base, with 6 bases of the junction left unmatched. The CDR3 loop spans 14 amino acids. CDR1 and CDR2 from the germline V gene are SQVTM and ANQGSEA.